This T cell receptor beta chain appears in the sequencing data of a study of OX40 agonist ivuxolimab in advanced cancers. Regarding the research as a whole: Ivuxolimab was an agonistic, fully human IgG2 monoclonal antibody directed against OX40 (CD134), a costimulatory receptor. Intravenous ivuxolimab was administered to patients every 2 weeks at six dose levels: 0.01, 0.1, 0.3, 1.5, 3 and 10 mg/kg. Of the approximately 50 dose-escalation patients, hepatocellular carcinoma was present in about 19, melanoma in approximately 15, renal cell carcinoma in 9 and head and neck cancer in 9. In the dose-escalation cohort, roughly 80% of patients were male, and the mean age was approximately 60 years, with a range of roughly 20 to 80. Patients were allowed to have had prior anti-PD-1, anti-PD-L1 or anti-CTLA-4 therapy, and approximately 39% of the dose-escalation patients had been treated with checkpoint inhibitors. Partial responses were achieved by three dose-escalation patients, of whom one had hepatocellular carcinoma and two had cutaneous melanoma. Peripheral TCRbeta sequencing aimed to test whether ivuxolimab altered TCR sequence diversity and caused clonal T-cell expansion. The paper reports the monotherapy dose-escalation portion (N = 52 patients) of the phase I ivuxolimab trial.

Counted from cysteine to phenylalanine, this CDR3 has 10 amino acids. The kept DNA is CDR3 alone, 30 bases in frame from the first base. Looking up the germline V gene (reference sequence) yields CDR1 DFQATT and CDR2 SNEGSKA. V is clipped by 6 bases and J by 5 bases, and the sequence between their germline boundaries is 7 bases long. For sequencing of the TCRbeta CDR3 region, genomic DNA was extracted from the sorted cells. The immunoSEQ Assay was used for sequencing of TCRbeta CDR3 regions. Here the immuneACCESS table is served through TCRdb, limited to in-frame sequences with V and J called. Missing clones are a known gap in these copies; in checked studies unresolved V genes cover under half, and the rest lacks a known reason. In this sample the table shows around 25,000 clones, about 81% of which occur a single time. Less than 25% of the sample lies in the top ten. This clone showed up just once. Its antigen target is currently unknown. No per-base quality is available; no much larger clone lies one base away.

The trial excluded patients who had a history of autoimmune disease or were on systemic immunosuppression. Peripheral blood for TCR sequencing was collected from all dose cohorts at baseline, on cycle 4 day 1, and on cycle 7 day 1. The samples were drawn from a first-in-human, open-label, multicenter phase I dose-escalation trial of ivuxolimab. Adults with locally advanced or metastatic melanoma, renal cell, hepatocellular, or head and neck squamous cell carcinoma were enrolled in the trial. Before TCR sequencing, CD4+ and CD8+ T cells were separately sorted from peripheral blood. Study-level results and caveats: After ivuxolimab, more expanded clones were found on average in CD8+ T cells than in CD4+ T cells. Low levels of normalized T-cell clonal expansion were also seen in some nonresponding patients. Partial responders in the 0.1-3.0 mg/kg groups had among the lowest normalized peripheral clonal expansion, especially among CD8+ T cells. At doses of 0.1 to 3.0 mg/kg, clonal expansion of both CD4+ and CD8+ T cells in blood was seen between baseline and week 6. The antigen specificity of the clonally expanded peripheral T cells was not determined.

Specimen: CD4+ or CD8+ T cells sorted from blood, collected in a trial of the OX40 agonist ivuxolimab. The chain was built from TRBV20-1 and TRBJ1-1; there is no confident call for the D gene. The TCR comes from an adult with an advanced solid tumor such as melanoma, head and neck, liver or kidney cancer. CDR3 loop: CSAIYTEAFF. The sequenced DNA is TGCAGTGCGATATATACTGAAGCTTTCTTT.